This T cell receptor (beta chain) was identified during a study of blood T cells in healthy people across ages. Primed by a sample-barcoded 5' primer and a J-beta primer mix, a second PCR proceeded for 7 to 11 cycles. In TCRdb, the 5' RACE reads were re-called with MiXCR into one record per CDR3 protein. In the table there are hundreds of thousands of distinct CDR3 sequences, around half of which are singletons. The specimen sequenced was blood. The sequence derives from a woman in her fifties or sixties in good health.

CDR3 in amino acids: CASRRDRAYDEQYF. The DNA for the CDR3 is TGTGCCAGCAGAAGGGACAGGGCCTACGATGAGCAGTACTTC. The rearrangement uses TRBV28 and TRBJ2-5; 9 bases fit TRBD1. CDR3 length: 14 residues. Unmatched junction bases numbered 13, after V lost 6 bases and J lost 11 bases. Germline V gives CDR1 MDHEN, CDR2 SYDVKM.